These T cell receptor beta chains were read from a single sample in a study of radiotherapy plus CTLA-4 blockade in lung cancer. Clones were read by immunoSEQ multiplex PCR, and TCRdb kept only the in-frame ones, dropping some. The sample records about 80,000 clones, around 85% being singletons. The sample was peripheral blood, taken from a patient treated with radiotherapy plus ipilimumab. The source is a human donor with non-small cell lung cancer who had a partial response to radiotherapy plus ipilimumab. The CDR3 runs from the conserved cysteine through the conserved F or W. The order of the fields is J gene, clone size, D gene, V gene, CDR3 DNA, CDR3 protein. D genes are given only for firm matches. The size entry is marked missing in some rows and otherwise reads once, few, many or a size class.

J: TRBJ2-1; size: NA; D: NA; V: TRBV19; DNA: TGTGCCAGTAGCCAAAAACAGGGCGATGAGCAGTTCTTC; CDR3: CASSQKQGDEQFF
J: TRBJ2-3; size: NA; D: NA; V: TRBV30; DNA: TGTGCCTGGAGGCGACTGTCGGGCACAGATACGCAGTATTTT; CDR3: CAWRRLSGTDTQYF
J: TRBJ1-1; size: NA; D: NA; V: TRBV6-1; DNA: TGTGCCAGCAGTGGAACAGCGGATGTGGCTTTCTTT; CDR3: CASSGTADVAFF
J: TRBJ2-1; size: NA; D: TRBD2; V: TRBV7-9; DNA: TGTGCCAGCAGCTTAAATAGCGGGGGGTACAATGAGCAGTTCTTC; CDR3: CASSLNSGGYNEQFF
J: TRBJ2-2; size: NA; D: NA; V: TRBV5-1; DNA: TGCGCCAGCAGCTTGTCACAGGGCGAGGCCGGGGAGCTGTTTTTT; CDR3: CASSLSQGEAGELFF
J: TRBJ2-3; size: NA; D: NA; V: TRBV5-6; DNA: TGTGCCAGCAGCCGGCCGGGACACCCTAGCACAGATACGCAGTATTTT; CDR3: CASSRPGHPSTDTQYF
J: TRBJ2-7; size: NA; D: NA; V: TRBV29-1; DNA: TGCAGCGTTTTCTACCGGAGCTCCTACGAGCAGTACTTC; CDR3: CSVFYRSSYEQYF
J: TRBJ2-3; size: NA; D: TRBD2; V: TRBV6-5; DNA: TGTGCCAGCAGTCCCCGGACTAGTGCAGATACGCAGTATTTT; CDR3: CASSPRTSADTQYF
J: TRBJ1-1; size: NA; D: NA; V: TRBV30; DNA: TGTGCCTGGAGGAAGCAGGGGCTAAACACTGAAGCTTTCTTT; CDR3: CAWRKQGLNTEAFF
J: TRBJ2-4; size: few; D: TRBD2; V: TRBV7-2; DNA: TGTGCCAGCAGCTTAAACGGGGGGGTAAACATTCAGTACTTC; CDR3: CASSLNGGVNIQYF
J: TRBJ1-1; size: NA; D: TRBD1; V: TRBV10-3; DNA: TGTGCCATCAGTGCTGGGACAGAGGGTGTGAACACTGAAGCTTTCTTT; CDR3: CAISAGTEGVNTEAFF
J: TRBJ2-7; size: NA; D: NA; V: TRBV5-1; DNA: TGCGCCAGCAGCTTGGGTGGGACTGCAGGCGAGCAGTACTTC; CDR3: CASSLGGTAGEQYF
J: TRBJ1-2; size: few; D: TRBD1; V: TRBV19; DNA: TGTGCCAGTAGTCAAAAGGGGGCGTCAGACTATGGCTACACCTTC; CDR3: CASSQKGASDYGYTF
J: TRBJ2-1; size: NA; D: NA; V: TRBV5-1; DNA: TGCGCCAGCAGCTTGGTACGGACTCATCCCAATGAGCAGTTCTTC; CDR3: CASSLVRTHPNEQFF
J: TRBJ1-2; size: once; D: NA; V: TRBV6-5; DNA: TGTGCCAGCATTGCCACAGGGAGGGGCTATGGCTACACCTTC; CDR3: CASIATGRGYGYTF
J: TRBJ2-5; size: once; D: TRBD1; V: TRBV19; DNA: TGTGCCAGTAGTACCACAGGGGTCCGAGAGACCCAGTACTTC; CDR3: CASSTTGVRETQYF
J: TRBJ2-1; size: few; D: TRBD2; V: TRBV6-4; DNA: TGTGCCAGCAGTGCTCAACCACTAGCGGGAGGGGGTGAGCAGTTCTTC; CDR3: CASSAQPLAGGGEQFF
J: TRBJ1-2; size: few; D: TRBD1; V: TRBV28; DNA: TGTGCCAGCAGTGGCCGGGGACAGGGCTATGGCTACACCTTC; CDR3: CASSGRGQGYGYTF
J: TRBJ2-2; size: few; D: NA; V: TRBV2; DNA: TGTGCCAGCACCACAGGGGGGGGAGGGCCCTCCGGGGAGCTGTTTTTT; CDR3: CASTTGGGGPSGELFF
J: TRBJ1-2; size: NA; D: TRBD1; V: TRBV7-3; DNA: TGTGCCAGCAGCTCCCGGGACAGGGCTTTCGGGCGGGGTGGCTACACCTTC; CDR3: CASSSRDRAFGRGGYTF
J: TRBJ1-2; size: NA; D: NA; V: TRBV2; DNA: TGTGCCAGCAGTGAACAGGGGTATGGCTACACCTTC; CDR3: CASSEQGYGYTF
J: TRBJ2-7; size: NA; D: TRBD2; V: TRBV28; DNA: TGTGCCAGCAGGGTCGGACTAGCGGGGGACTTGTACTTC; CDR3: CASRVGLAGDLYF
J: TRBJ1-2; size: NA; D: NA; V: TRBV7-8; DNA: TGTGCCAGCAGCGCCGGGGTAGGGCTAGGCTATGGCTACACCTTC; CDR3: CASSAGVGLGYGYTF
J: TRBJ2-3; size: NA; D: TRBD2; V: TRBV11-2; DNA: TGTGCCAGCAGCTTTGCGGGAGCGGGGGATACGCAGTATTTT; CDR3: CASSFAGAGDTQYF
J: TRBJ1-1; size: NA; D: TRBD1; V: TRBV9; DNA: TGTGCCAGCAGCGTAGGTGGACAGGCGGGCACTGAAGCTTTCTTT; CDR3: CASSVGGQAGTEAFF
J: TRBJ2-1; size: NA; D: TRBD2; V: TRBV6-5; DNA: TGTGCCAGCAGTTACCGTGGCGGGAGGTCAATCTTC; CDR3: CASSYRGGRSIF
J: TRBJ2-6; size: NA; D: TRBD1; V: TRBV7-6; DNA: TGTGCCAGCAATCGGGACAGCAGTCCTGGGGCCAACGTCCTGACTTTC; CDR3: CASNRDSSPGANVLTF
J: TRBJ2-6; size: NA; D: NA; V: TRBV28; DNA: TGTGCCAGCAGTTTATCAGGGCTCTCTGGGGCCAACGTCCTGACTTTC; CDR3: CASSLSGLSGANVLTF
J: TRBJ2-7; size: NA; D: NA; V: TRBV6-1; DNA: TGTGCCAGCAGTGAAGGAGTAACCCAGGGACAATACTTC; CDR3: CASSEGVTQGQYF
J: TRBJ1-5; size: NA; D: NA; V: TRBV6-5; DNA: TGTGCCAGCAGTTACTCGAGGGGCAATCAGCCCCAGCATTTT; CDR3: CASSYSRGNQPQHF
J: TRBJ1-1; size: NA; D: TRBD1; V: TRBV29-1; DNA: TGCAGCACCTCCGGGACAGGGATGAACACTGAAGCTTTCTTT; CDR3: CSTSGTGMNTEAFF
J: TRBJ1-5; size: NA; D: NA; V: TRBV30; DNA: TGTGCCTGGAGTCTAGGGGTGAGCAATCAGCCCCAGCATTTT; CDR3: CAWSLGVSNQPQHF
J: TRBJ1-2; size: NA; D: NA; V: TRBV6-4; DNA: TGTGCCAGCACCCTCCAGGCAGGTACTAACTATGGCTACACCTTC; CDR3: CASTLQAGTNYGYTF
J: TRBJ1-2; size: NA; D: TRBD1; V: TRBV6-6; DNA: TGTGCCAGCAGCTCGCAGGGGGTCTATGGCTACACCTTC; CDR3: CASSSQGVYGYTF
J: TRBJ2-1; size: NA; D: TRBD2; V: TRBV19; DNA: TGTGCCAGTAGTAGGGGGGAGGGACCCTACAATGAGCAGTTCTTC; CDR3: CASSRGEGPYNEQFF
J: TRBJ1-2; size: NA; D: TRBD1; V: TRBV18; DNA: TGTGCCAGCTCACCCGAGACAGGGGGAAGCTATGGCTACACCTTC; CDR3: CASSPETGGSYGYTF
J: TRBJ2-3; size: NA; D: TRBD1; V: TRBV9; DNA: TGTGCCAGCAGCGTAGGGGACAGGGGTTGGTCAGATACGCAGTATTTT; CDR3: CASSVGDRGWSDTQYF
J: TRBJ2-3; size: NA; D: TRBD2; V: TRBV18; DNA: TGTGCCAGCTCACCTACTAGCGGGAGTGGAGATACGCAGTATTTT; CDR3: CASSPTSGSGDTQYF
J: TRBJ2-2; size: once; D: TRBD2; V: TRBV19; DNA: TGTGCCAGTAGTCCTCGGACTAGCGGGAGCCCCGGGGAGCTGTTTTTT; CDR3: CASSPRTSGSPGELFF
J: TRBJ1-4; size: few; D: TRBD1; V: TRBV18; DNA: TGTGCCAGCTCACCGAGATGGCAACGACAGGGAGATGGTGAAAAACTGTTTTTT; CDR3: CASSPRWQRQGDGEKLFF
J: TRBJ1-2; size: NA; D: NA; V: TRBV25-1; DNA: TGTGCCAGCAGTGAACCAGGGGAGTCGTTCTATGGCTACACCTTC; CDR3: CASSEPGESFYGYTF
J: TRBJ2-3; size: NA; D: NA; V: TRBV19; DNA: TGTGCCAGTAGTTTAATACAGGGTGGCGGCACAGATACGCAGTATTTT; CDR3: CASSLIQGGGTDTQYF
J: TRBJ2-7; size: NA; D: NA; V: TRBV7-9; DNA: TGTGCCAGCAGCTTAGGCGACAGGATCTCCTACGAGCAGTACTTC; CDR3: CASSLGDRISYEQYF
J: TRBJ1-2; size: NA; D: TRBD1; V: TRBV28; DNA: TGTGCCAGCACCCCGGGACAGGGGTCAAATGGCTACACCTTC; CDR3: CASTPGQGSNGYTF
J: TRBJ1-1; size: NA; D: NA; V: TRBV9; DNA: TGTGCCAGCAGACCCTACGGAGGGAGGTCTGAAGCTTTCTTT; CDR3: CASRPYGGRSEAFF
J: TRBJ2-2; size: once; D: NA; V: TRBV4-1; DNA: TGCGCCAGCAGCCAAGATAGCGTGAACACCGGGGAGCTGTTTTTT; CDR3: CASSQDSVNTGELFF
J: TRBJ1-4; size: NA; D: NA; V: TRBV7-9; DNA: TGTGCCAGCAGCTTAGGCGACAGGCCTACAACTAATGAAAAACTGTTTTTT; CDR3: CASSLGDRPTTNEKLFF
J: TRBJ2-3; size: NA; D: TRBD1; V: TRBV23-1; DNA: TGCGCCAGCAGTCAGCGTCGACAGGGAACCACAGATACGCAGTATTTT; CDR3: CASSQRRQGTTDTQYF
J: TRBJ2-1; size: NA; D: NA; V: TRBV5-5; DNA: TGTGCCAGCAGCGGCACCGTCAGGGTTTACAATGAGCAGTTCTTC; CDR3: CASSGTVRVYNEQFF
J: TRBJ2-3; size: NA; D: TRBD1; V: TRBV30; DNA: TGTGCCTGGAGCGCCGGGGGGACAGGGGAGTATTTT; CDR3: CAWSAGGTGEYF
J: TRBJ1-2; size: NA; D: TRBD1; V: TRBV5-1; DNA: TGCGCCAGCAGCCCGGGACAGCAATTTTATGGCTACACCTTC; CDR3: CASSPGQQFYGYTF
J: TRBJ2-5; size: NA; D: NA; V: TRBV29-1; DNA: TGCAGCGTTAGAACACTAAGACAAGAGACCCAGTACTTC; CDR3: CSVRTLRQETQYF
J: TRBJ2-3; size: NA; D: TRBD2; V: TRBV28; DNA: TGTGCCAGCAGTCCCAACCCACTAGCGACAGATACGCAGTATTTT; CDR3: CASSPNPLATDTQYF